Listed below are T cell receptor beta chains from one sample, sequenced in a study of blood T cell repertoires in COVID-19. TCRdb's table, derived via immunoSEQ multiplex PCR, lists solely in-frame clones and lacks some. The table lists 450,000 to 600,000 clones, around 90% of them singletons, with approximately 0.7% in the top ten. Sequencing was done on a sample of PBMCs or T cells enriched from blood (not recorded which). The receptors were sampled from a woman under 30 who had recovered from COVID-19. The CDR3 runs from the conserved cysteine through the conserved F or W. The D gene is left open where the match is weak. Rows give clone size only sometimes, using once, few, many, or a class for an expanded clone.

clone_size j_call d_call v_call cdr3_nt cdr3_aa
NA TRBJ2-7 NA TRBV10-3 TGTGCCATCAGCCCTTACACCTTCTCCTACGAGCAGTACTTC CAISPYTFSYEQYF
NA TRBJ2-4 NA TRBV5-4 TGTGCCAGCAGCCGAGGTTTGGAATCCAAAAACATTCAGTACTTC CASSRGLESKNIQYF
NA TRBJ2-1 NA TRBV20-1 TGCAGTGCCCGCAGGACTTTTGAGCAGTTCTTC CSARRTFEQFF
once TRBJ2-3 NA TRBV5-4 TGTGCCACCTATAGGGACTTCGGCACAGATACGCAGTATTTT CATYRDFGTDTQYF
NA TRBJ2-7 NA TRBV3-1/TRBV3-2 TGTGCCAGCAGCCAACACGACAGACACTACGAGCAGTACTTC CASSQHDRHYEQYF
NA TRBJ1-2 NA TRBV6-5 TGTGCCAGCAGGGACTACAGCGGCTATGGCTACACCTTC CASRDYSGYGYTF
NA TRBJ1-1 NA TRBV7-8 TGTGCCAGCAGCTTAGGAGGGCTTAGGGAAGCTTTCTTT CASSLGGLREAFF
few TRBJ1-1 NA TRBV4-2 TGTGCCAGCAGACAAGAGGTCTCGGACGGAGGTGAAGCTTTCTTT CASRQEVSDGGEAFF
NA TRBJ2-3 NA TRBV6-5 TGTGCCGCCCAATCGGGGAGCACAGATACGCAGTATTTT CAAQSGSTDTQYF
NA TRBJ1-6 NA TRBV7-9 TGTGCCAGCAGCTTAGCGAGGGACTCCTATAATTCACCCCTCCACTTT CASSLARDSYNSPLHF
NA TRBJ2-3 NA TRBV2 TGTGCCAGCAGTCCCGGACTGAGTACAGATACGCAGTATTTT CASSPGLSTDTQYF
NA TRBJ1-5 NA TRBV2 TGTGCCACCCGGAGGGATAGCAATCAGCCCCAGCATTTT CATRRDSNQPQHF
NA TRBJ2-3 TRBD1 TRBV5-1 TGCGCCAGCAGCTTGACTACAGGGGAACTGGTAGGCACAGATACGCAGTATTTT CASSLTTGELVGTDTQYF
NA TRBJ1-2 NA TRBV5-3 TGTGCCAGAAGCTTGGCAGGCAGGGACTATGGCTACACCTTC CARSLAGRDYGYTF
NA TRBJ1-5 NA TRBV9 TGTGCCAGCAGCGTAGGGCCCCGACAGCCCCAGCATTTT CASSVGPRQPQHF
NA TRBJ1-5 NA TRBV12-3/TRBV12-4 TGTGCCAGCACCGAGGGGGGGCAGCCCCAGCATTTT CASTEGGQPQHF
NA TRBJ1-4 TRBD1 TRBV9 TGTGCCAGCAGCGTAGATACAGGGGCTGAAAAACTGTTTTTT CASSVDTGAEKLFF
NA TRBJ2-7 NA TRBV12-3/TRBV12-4 TGTGCCAGCAGCTCCCTAAAACACGAGCAGTACTTC CASSSLKHEQYF
NA TRBJ1-2 NA TRBV14 TGTGCCAGCAGCCAAGGCGGGACCGCCTATGGCTACACCTTC CASSQGGTAYGYTF
NA TRBJ2-2 NA TRBV10-1 TGCGCCAGCAGTGAGTCGGTAGAGGCCGGGGAGCTGTTTTTT CASSESVEAGELFF
NA TRBJ2-3 NA TRBV2 TGTGCCAGCAGTGAACGTATACTAGGTACAGATACGCAGTATTTT CASSERILGTDTQYF
NA TRBJ2-5 NA TRBV5-1 TGCGCCAGCAGCTTGGAGGGGAAGCAAGAGACCCAGTACTTC CASSLEGKQETQYF
NA TRBJ1-3 NA TRBV5-5 TGTGCCAGCAGCTTGGGAGGGAGCTCTGGAAACACCATATATTTT CASSLGGSSGNTIYF
NA TRBJ2-7 NA TRBV11-2 TGTGCCAGCAGCCCTGGGACATCCGCCTACGAGCAGTACTTC CASSPGTSAYEQYF
NA TRBJ1-2 NA TRBV5-1 TGCGCCAGCCGGGTGTCGGCAGTGGGTAACTATGGCTACACCTTC CASRVSAVGNYGYTF
NA TRBJ2-3 NA TRBV6-1 TGTGCCAGCAGTGAAGCGCCGGGACTCAAAGATACGCAGTATTTT CASSEAPGLKDTQYF
NA TRBJ2-3 NA TRBV5-1 TGCGCCAGCAGCTCCGCCTTACCTCCCGGAGATACGCAGTATTTT CASSSALPPGDTQYF
NA TRBJ1-1 TRBD1 TRBV5-1 TGCGCCAGCAGCCTTGGGACAGGTGAGAGAGCTTTCTTT CASSLGTGERAFF
NA TRBJ1-2 NA TRBV28 TGTGCCACCTTAAACAGGGAAATTTCTGGCTACACCTTC CATLNREISGYTF
NA TRBJ1-1 NA TRBV9 TGTGCCAGCAGCGTAGAACAGGAGATGAACACTGAAGCTTTCTTT CASSVEQEMNTEAFF
NA TRBJ1-2 TRBD1 TRBV28 TGTGCCAGCAGTTTGGAGGGACAGGGGTATTATGGCTACACCTTC CASSLEGQGYYGYTF
NA TRBJ1-2 NA TRBV29-1 TGCAGCGCCCGGGGTGTCCGGGAGAGTGGCTACACCTTC CSARGVRESGYTF
NA TRBJ2-6 NA TRBV19 TGTGCCACATGCCAGCTCCGAGGCTCTGGGGCCAACGTCCTGACTTTC CATCQLRGSGANVLTF
NA TRBJ2-5 TRBD2 TRBV7-2 TGTGCCAGCAGCCGTTGGACTAGCGGGGCCCAAGAGACCCAGTACTTC CASSRWTSGAQETQYF
few TRBJ1-1 NA TRBV19 TGTGCCAGTAGTCTTAGCAGGGTGAACACTGAAGCTTTCTTT CASSLSRVNTEAFF
NA TRBJ1-3 TRBD1 TRBV5-1 TGCGCCAGCAGCCGGGACAGCTCTGGAAACACCATATATTTT CASSRDSSGNTIYF
NA TRBJ1-1 NA TRBV5-1 TGCGCCAGCAGCCCCGGGACTCCCGACGCTGAAGCTTTCTTT CASSPGTPDAEAFF
NA TRBJ1-5 NA TRBV6-5 TGTGCCAGCAGCAGGGCAGGAAGGAGCAATCAGCCCCAGCATTTT CASSRAGRSNQPQHF
NA TRBJ2-7 TRBD1 TRBV18 TGTGCCAGCTCACCGGGACAGGTCTCCTACGAGCAGTACTTC CASSPGQVSYEQYF
NA TRBJ1-1 NA TRBV19 TGTGCCAGTAGTATATCAGGGGACGACACTGAAGCTTTCTTT CASSISGDDTEAFF
NA TRBJ1-1 TRBD1 TRBV30 TGTGCCTGGAGTGTACAGACAGGGTGGACTGAAGCTTTCTTT CAWSVQTGWTEAFF